This TCR beta chain was obtained from a study of blood T cell repertoires in COVID-19. Whole-study context: The United States, Italy and Spain were the sources of the acute and convalescent COVID-19 samples. T cells, B-cell-depleted T cells, or PBMCs provided the cDNA or gDNA that served as material.

The method was immunoSEQ multiplex PCR; TCRdb's version includes in-frame clones alone and lacks a portion of them. Among about 160,000 clones listed, roughly 80% were seen once. CDR1 SQVTM and CDR2 ANQGSEA come from the germline V gene. This CDR3 spans 14 amino acids. Trimming took 4 bases from V and 1 from J; bases not matched to a gene: 4. This rearrangement joins TRBV29-1 to TRBJ1-1; 9 positions agree with TRBD1. The receptor's source is a man in his 70s with acute or convalescent COVID-19. Specimen: peripheral blood. In nucleotides, the CDR3 is TGCAGCGTTGCCCGGACAGGGGCGAACACTGAAGCTTTCTTT. Protein: CSVARTGANTEAFF.